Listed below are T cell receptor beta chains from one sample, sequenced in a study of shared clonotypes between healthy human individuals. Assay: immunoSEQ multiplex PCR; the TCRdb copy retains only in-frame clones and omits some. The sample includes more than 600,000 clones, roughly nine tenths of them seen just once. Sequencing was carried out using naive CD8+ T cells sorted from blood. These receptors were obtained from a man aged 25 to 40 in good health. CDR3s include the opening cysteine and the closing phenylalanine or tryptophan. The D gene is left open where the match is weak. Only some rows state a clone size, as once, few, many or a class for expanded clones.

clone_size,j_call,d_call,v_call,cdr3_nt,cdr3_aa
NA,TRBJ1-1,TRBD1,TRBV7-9,TGTGCCAGCAGCTTCGACAGGGGATCAGCTTTCTTT,CASSFDRGSAFF
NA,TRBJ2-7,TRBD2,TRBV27,TGTGCCAGCAGTTTATATAGCGGGAGCTCCTACGAGCAGTACTTC,CASSLYSGSSYEQYF
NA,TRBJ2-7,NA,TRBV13,TGTGCCAGCAGCTCTTTGGGCTCCTACGAGCAGTACTTC,CASSSLGSYEQYF
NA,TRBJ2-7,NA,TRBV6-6,TGTGCCAGCAGTAACCCGGAGGTCCACGAGCAGTACTTC,CASSNPEVHEQYF
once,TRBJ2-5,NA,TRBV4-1,TGCGCCAGCAGCCCGACGGAGGGGCTACAAGAGACCCAGTACTTC,CASSPTEGLQETQYF
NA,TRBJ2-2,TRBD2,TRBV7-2,TGTGCCAGCAGCTTATTCGCGGCGGGAGTTGGCACCGGGGAGCTGTTTTTT,CASSLFAAGVGTGELFF
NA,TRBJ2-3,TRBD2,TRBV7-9,TGTGCCAGCAGCTCCATTGGGGCGCTAGCGGGAGTTGCAGATACGCAGTATTTT,CASSSIGALAGVADTQYF
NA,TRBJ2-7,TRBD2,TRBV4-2,TGTGCCAGCAGCCAAGAGACTAGCGGGAGCAAATGGGACCACGAGCAGTACTTC,CASSQETSGSKWDHEQYF
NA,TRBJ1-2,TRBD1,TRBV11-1,TGTGCCAGCAGCTTAGCGAGGACAGGGTGGGACTATGGCTACGCCTTC,CASSLARTGWDYGYAF
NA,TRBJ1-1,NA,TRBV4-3,TGCGCCAGCAGCAAACAATTTGCAGGGAACACTGAAGCTTTCTTT,CASSKQFAGNTEAFF
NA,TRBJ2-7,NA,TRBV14,TGTGCCAGCAGCCACGAAGCGGATACCTACGAGCAGTACTTC,CASSHEADTYEQYF
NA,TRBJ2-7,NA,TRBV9,TGTGCCAGCAGCCCTCAAGTAGGGTACGAGCAGTACTTC,CASSPQVGYEQYF
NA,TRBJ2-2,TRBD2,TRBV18,TGTGCCAGCTCACCAAAGAGCGGGAGGAACACCGGGGAGCTGTTTTTT,CASSPKSGRNTGELFF
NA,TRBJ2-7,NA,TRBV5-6,TGTGCCAGCAGCTTGGAATTCAGGGACAATTACTACGAGCAGTACTTC,CASSLEFRDNYYEQYF
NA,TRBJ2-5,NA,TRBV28,TGTGCCAGCAGTTTGGAGGAGACCCAGTACTTC,CASSLEETQYF